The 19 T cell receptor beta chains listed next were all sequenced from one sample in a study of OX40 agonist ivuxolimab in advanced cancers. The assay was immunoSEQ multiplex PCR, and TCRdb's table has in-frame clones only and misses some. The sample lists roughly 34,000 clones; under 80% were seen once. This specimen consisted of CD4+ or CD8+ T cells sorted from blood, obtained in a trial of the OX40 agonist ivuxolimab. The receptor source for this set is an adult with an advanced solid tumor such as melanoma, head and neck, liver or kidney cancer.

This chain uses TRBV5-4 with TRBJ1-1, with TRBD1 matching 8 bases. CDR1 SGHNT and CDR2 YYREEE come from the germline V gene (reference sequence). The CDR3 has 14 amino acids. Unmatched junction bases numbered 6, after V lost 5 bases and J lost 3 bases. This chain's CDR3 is CASRQPGQDTEAFF. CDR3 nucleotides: TGTGCCAGCAGGCAACCGGGACAGGACACTGAAGCTTTCTTT.

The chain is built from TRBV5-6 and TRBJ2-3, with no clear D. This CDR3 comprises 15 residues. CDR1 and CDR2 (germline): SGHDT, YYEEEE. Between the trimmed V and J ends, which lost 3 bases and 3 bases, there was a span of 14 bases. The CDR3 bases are TGTGCCAGCAGCTCACAACCAACAAGGACAGATACGCAGTATTTT. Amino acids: CASSSQPTRTDTQYF.

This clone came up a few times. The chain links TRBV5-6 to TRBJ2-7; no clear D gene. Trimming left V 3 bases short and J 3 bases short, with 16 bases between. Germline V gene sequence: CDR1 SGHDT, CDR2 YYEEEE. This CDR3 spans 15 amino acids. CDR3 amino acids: CASSSVYRPSYEQYF. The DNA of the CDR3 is TGTGCCAGCAGCTCCGTATATCGGCCGAGCTACGAGCAGTACTTC.

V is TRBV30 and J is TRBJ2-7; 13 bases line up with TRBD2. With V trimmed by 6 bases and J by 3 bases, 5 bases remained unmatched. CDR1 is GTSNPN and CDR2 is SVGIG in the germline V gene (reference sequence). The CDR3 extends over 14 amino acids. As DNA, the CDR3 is TGTGCCTGCTCCACTAGCGGGGGGGTCTACGAGCAGTACTTC. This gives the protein CACSTSGGVYEQYF.

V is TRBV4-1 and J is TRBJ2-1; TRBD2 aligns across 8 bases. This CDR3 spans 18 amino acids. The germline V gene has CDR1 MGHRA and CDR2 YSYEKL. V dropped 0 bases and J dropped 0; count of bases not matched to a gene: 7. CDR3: CASSQDLARGGSYNEQFF. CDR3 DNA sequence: TGCGCCAGCAGCCAAGATCTGGCACGGGGGGGCTCCTACAATGAGCAGTTCTTC.

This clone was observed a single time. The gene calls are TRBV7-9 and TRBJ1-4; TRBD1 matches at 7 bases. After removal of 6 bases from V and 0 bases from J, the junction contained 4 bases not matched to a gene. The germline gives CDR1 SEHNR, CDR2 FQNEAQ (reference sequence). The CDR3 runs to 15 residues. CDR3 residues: CASRSTGATNEKLFF. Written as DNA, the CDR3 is TGTGCCAGCAGGTCAACAGGGGCAACTAATGAAAAACTGTTTTTT.

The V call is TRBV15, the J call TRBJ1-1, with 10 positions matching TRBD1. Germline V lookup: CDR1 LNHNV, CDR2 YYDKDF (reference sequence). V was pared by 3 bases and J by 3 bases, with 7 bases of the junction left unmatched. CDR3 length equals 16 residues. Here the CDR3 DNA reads TGTGCCACCAGCAGCTCCTCGGGACAGGGGTACACTGAAGCTTTCTTT. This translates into CATSSSSGQGYTEAFF.

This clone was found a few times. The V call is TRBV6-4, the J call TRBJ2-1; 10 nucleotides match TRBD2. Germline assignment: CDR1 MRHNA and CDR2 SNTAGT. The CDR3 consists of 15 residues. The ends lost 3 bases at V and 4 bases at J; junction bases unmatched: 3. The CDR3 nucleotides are TGTGCCAGCAGTGAAGGTAGCGGGGGGTACAATGAGCAGTTCTTC. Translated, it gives CASSEGSGGYNEQFF.

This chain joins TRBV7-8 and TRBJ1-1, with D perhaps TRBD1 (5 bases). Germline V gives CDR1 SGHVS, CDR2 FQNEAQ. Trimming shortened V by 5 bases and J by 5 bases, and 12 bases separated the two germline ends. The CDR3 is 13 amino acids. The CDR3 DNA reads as TGTGCCAGCAGCCGTAAAGGGGAGACTGAAGCTTTCTTT. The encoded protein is CASSRKGETEAFF. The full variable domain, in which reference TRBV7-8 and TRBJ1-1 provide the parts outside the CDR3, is GAGVSQSPRYKVAKRGQDVALRCDPISGHVSLFWYQQALGQGPEFLTYFQNEAQLDKSGLPSDRFFAERPEGSVSTLKIQRTQQEDSAVYLCASSRKGETEAFFGQGTRLTVV.

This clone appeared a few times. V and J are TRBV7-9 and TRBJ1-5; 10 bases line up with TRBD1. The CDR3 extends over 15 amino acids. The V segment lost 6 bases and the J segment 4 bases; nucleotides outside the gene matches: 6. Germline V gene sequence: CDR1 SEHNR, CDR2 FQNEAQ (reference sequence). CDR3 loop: CASSPGQGFNQPQHF. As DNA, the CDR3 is TGTGCCAGCAGTCCGGGACAGGGGTTTAATCAGCCCCAGCATTTT.

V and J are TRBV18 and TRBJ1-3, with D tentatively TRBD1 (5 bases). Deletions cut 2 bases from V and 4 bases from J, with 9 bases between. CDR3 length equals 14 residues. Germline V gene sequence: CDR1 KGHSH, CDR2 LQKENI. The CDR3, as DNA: TGTGCCAGCTCACCAGACAGAGGGGGAAACACCATATATTTT. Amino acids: CASSPDRGGNTIYF.

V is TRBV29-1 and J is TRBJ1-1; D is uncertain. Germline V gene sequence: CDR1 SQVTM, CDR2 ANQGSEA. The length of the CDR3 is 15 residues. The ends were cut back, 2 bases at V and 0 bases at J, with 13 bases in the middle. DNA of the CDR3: TGCAGCGTTGAACGGGCCGAACCCTTGAACACTGAAGCTTTCTTT. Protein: CSVERAEPLNTEAFF. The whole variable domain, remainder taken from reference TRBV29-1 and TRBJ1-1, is SAVISQKPSRDICQRGTSLTIQCQVDSQVTMMFWYRQQPGQSLTLIATANQGSEATYESGFVIDKFPISRPNLTFSTLTVSNMSPEDSSIYLCSVERAEPLNTEAFFGQGTRLTVV.

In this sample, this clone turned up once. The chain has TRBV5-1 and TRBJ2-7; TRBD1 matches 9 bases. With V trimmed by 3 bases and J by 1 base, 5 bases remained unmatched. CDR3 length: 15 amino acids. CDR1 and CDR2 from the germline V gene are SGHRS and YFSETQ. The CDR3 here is CASSSPGQGSYEQYF. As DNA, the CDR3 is TGCGCCAGCAGCTCTCCGGGACAGGGATCCTACGAGCAGTACTTC. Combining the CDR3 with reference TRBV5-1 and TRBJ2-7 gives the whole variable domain KAGVTQTPRYLIKTRGQQVTLSCSPISGHRSVSWYQQTPGQGLQFLFEYFSETQRNKGNFPGRFSGRQFSNSRSEMNVSTLELGDSALYLCASSSPGQGSYEQYFGPGTRLTVT.

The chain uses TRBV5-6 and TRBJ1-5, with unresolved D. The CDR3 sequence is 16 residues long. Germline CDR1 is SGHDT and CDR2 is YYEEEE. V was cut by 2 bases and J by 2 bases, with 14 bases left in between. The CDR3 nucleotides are TGTGCCAGCAGCTTAAATCACCGAAAGGGCAATCAGCCCCAGCATTTT. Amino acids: CASSLNHRKGNQPQHF.

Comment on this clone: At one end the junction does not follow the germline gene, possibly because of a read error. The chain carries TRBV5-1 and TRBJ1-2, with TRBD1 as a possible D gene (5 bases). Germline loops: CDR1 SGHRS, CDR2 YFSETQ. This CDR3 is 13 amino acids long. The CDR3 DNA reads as TGTGCCAGCAGCTTGGAGGGGACTTATGGCTACACCTTC. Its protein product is CASSLEGTYGYTF.

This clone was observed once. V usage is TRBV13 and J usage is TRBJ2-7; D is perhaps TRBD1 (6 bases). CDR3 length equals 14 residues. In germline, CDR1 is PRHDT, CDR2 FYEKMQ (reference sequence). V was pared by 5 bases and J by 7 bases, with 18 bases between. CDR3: CASSPGQFRDEQYF. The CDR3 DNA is TGTGCCAGCAGCCCTGGACAGTTTAGGGATGAGCAGTACTTC.

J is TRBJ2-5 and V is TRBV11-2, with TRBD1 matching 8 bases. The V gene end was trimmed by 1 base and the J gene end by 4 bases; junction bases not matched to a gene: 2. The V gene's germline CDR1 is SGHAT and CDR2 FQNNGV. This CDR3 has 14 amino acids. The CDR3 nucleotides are TGTGCCAGCAGCTTAGCGCAGGGGGCAGAGACCCAGTACTTC. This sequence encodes CASSLAQGAETQYF.

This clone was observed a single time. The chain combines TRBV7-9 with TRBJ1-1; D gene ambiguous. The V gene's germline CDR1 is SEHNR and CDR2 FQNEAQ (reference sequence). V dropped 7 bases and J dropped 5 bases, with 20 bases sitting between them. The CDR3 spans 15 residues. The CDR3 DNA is TGTGCCAGCACCTTGTATGGGAGGGAGAGGACTGAAGCTTTCTTT. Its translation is CASTLYGRERTEAFF. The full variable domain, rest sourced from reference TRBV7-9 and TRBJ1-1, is DTGVSQNPRHKITKRGQNVTFRCDPISEHNRLYWYRQTLGQGPEFLTYFQNEAQLEKSRLLSDRFSAERPKGSFSTLEIQRTEQGDSAMYLCASTLYGRERTEAFFGQGTRLTVV.

CDR3 in amino acids: CASSINGGSYNEQFF. The CDR3 coding sequence is TGTGCCAGTAGTATAAACGGCGGCTCCTACAATGAGCAGTTCTTC. The gene calls are TRBV19 and TRBJ2-1, with D unresolved. The CDR3 sequence is 15 residues long. The germline V and J ends were trimmed by 2 bases and 0 bases, with 8 bases remaining between them. Germline CDR1 and CDR2: LNHDA and SQIVND (reference sequence).